This section outlines one TCR beta chain sequence together with its context. This clonotype was seen more than once but under ten times. There is no known antigen for this receptor. The input lacks base qualities; no much larger clone sits a single base away. Library prep was done by 5' RACE. The instrument was an Illumina HiSeq 2500. A second roughly 7 to 11 cycle PCR used a sample-barcoded 5' primer and a J-beta primer mix. Each TCR beta cDNA molecule received a unique molecular identifier from a template-switch 5' adaptor carrying 12 random nucleotides. Each sample yielded at least 2.5 million CDR3-containing paired-end reads. The Mint cDNA synthesis kit, primed by a TRBC-specific oligonucleotide, was used to synthesize first-strand cDNA from all RNA. After uracil-DNA glycosylase treatment, a first 18-cycle PCR used universal primers M1SS and BC2_uni_R on all cDNA. The original pipeline was this. For normalization, 1 million high-quality reads, each with a distinct molecular identifier, were randomly selected from each sample. Reads with shared molecular identifiers were discarded instead of being binned into consensus sequences. CDR3 identification, clonotype clustering and error correction used MiTCR with a Q25 quality threshold and the strictest error-elimination algorithm. A nonparametric unseen species model using Euler transformation provided a lower-bound estimate of total TCR beta diversity. Clones were called with MiXCR by TCRdb after fastp trimmed the public reads at Q25, and only in-frame beta chains were retained. Identical CDR3 protein sequences are pooled into one entry, listed with their most common genes and DNA. The V and J calls follow TCRdb's processing rather than the paper's. In this sample the table shows around 790,000 distinct CDR3 sequences, approximately 44% of which occur a single time. The top ten clonotypes cover about 21% of the sample.

For this chain, trimming is 6 bases at the V end and 4 bases at the J end, and the number of junction bases without a gene match is 10. From the cysteine through the phenylalanine, the CDR3 covers 15 amino acids. Kept here is only the CDR3 DNA, which spans 45 bases and is read in frame from base 1. CDR1 and CDR2, looked up from the germline V gene (reference sequence), are DFQATT and SNEGSKA. The roughly 39 donors, aged about 6 to 95 years, were systemically healthy Caucasian individuals from Russia. Each donor gave around 9.5 milliliters of peripheral blood, collected into EDTA-treated Vacutainer tubes. Ficoll-Paque density-gradient centrifugation was used to isolate PBMCs, with at least 6.5 million per sample. Trizol reagent was used to extract total RNA from the PBMCs, yielding at least 6 micrograms per sample. For every donor, flow cytometry on a PBMC aliquot measured the percentage of naive CD45RAhigh/CD27high T cells.

These data are taken from a study of blood T cells in healthy people across ages (dated by TCRdb to the mid-2010s). Concerning the study at large: In model experiments, template switching captured about one uniquely barcoded TCR beta cDNA molecule for every two T cells. The study measured age-related changes in TCR beta repertoire diversity using deep sequencing normalized with unique cDNA molecular identifiers. Donors were grouped into four age groups: young (average approximately 15 years), middle-aged (roughly 38), aged (about 59) and long-lived (approximately 78). To avoid experimental bias, donors of different ages were distributed randomly across sequencing lanes. The study analyzed two additional independent replicas of 1 million unique cDNA reads from the same blood draw for two donors, one aged 18 to 30 and one aged 80 or older. General study outcomes and caveats: Conclusive comparison of naive and antigen-experienced compartments was prevented by the profiling of bulk unsorted PBMCs. Observed TCR beta diversity per million T cells fell roughly linearly with age, and a significant reduction was already apparent by age approximately 41. Donor CMV infection status was unknown, potentially confounding age-related changes in expanded clonotypes. Observed TCR beta diversity correlated strongly with the percentage of naive T cells measured by flow cytometry. Estimates of total diversity from one million sequenced T cells were regarded as lower bounds and underestimates. Compared with the aged group, the long-lived group had more naive CD4+ T cells, fewer expanded clones and increased TCR diversity, suggesting age selection.

The material sequenced was blood. The sequence came from a man in his sixties in good health. Rearrangement joined TRBV20-1 to TRBJ2-7; TRBD1 lines up with 12 middle nucleotides. Here is the DNA: TGCAGTGCCTACACCGGGACAGGGGGCTTATACGAGCAGTACTTC. Translated, it gives CSAYTGTGGLYEQYF.